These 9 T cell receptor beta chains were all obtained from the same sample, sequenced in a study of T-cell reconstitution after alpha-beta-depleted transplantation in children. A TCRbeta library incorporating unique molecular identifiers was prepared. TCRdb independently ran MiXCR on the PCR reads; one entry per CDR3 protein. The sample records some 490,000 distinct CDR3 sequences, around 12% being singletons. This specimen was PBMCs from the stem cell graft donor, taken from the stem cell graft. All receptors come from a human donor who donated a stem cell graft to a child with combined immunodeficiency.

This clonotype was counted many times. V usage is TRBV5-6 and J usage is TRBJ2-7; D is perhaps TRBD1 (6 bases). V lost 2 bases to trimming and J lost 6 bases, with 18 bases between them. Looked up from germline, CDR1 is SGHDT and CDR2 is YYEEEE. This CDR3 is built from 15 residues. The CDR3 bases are TGTGCCAGCAGCTTAGGGACAAAAAGTCTGACCGAGCAGTACTTC. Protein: CASSLGTKSLTEQYF.

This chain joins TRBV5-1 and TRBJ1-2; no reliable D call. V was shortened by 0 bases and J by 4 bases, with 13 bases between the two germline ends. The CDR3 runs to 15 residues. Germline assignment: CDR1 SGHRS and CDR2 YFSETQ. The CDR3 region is CASSLAPHEGYGYTF. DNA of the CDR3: TGCGCCAGCAGCTTGGCCCCCCACGAGGGCTATGGCTACACCTTC.

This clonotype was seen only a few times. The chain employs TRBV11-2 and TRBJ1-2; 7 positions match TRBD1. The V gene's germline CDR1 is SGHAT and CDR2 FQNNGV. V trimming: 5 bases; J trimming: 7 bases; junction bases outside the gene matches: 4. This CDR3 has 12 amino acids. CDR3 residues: CASSPPGGGYTF. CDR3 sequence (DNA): TGTGCCAGCAGCCCCCCAGGGGGTGGCTACACCTTC.

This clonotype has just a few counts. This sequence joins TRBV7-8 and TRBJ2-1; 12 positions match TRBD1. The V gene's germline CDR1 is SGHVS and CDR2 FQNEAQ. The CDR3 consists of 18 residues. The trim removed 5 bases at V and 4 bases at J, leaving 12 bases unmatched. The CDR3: CASSPSAGQGAYYNEQFF. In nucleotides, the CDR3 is TGTGCCAGCAGCCCCTCGGCGGGACAGGGGGCTTATTACAATGAGCAGTTCTTC.

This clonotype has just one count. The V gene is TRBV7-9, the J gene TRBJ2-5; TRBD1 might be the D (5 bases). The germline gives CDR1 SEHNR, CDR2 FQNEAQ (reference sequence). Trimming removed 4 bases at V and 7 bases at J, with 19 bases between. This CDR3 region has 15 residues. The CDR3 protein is CASSSRASPDATQYF. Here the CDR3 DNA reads TGTGCCAGCAGCTCCAGGGCCTCACCGGATGCGACCCAGTACTTC.

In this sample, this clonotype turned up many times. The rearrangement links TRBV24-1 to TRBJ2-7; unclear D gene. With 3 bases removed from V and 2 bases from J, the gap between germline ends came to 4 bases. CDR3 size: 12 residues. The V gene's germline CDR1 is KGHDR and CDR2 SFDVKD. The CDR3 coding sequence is TGTGCCACCAGTGATGGGGCCTACGAGCAGTACTTC. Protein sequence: CATSDGAYEQYF.

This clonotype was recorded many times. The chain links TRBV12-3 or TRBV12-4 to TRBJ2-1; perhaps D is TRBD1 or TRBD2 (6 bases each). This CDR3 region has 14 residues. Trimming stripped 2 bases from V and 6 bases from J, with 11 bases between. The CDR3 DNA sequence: TGTGCCAGCAGTTTAAACTCGGGGGCCAATGAGCAGTTCTTC. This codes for CASSLNSGANEQFF.

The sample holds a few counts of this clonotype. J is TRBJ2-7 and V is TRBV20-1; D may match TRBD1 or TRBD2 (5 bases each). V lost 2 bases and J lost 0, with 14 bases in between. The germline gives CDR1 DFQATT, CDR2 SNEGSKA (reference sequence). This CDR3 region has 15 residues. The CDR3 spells CSARHSGTLSYEQYF. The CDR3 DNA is TGCAGTGCTAGACACTCCGGGACGCTCTCCTACGAGCAGTACTTC.

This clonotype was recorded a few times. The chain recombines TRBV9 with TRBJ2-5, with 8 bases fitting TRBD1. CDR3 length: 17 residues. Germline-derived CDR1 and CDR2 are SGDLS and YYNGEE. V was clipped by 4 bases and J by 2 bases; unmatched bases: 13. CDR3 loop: CASSPGSGGARQETQYF. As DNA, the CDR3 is TGTGCCAGCAGCCCCGGTTCAGGGGGCGCACGTCAAGAGACCCAGTACTTC.